These 21 T cell receptor beta chains originate from one sample sequenced in a study of blood T cells in healthy people across ages. The use of a sample-barcoded 5' primer and a J-beta primer mix characterized a second PCR of about 6 to 12 cycles. TCRdb processed the 5' RACE reads anew with MiXCR; each CDR3 protein has one entry. The table shows about 930,000 distinct CDR3 sequences, with roughly 29% occurring only once. These data also featured in a second study, about T cells of mothers and their children.

The sequencing input was blood. The receptors stem from a woman between 40 and 55 years old in good health.

CDR3: CATSNPSGLANYGYTF. The CDR3 region has the DNA TGTGCCACCAGCAATCCCTCCGGGTTAGCTAACTATGGCTACACCTTC. V and J are TRBV6-5 and TRBJ1-2; D unresolved. The germline gives CDR1 MNHEY, CDR2 SVGAGI. V lost 10 bases, J lost 0 bases, and 21 bases lay in between. The CDR3 is made up of 16 amino acids.

The rearrangement links TRBV12-3 or TRBV12-4 to TRBJ1-2; the match to TRBD1 covers 7 bases. The CDR3 consists of 15 residues. V gave up 3 bases and J gave up 4 bases; unmatched junction bases: 8. The CDR3 sequence: CASSFDREAAYGYTF. The CDR3 DNA is TGTGCCAGCAGTTTCGACAGGGAGGCGGCCTATGGCTACACCTTC.

In its sample, this clonotype was seen many times. The V call is TRBV24-1, the J call TRBJ2-1; 10 nucleotides agree with TRBD2. The length of the CDR3 is 16 residues. The V gene's germline CDR1 is KGHDR and CDR2 SFDVKD. The ends lost 4 bases at V and 3 bases at J; junction bases unmatched: 5. The DNA for the CDR3 is TGTGCCACCAGTGACCGTAGCGGGGGGAGCTACAATGAGCAGTTCTTC. This translates into CATSDRSGGSYNEQFF.

This clonotype was seen a handful of times. The chain is built from TRBV7-2 and TRBJ2-1; 14 bases align to TRBD2. CDR1 is SGHTA and CDR2 is FQGNSA in the germline V gene. The CDR3 is 16 amino acids. The V segment lost 4 bases and the J segment 9 bases; nucleotides outside the gene matches: 8. For the CDR3, the DNA is TGTGCCAGCAGCTCGAGGACTAGCGGGGGGCGGGGTGAGCAGTTCTTC. This gives the protein CASSSRTSGGRGEQFF. The full variable domain, in which reference TRBV7-2 and TRBJ2-1 provide the parts outside the CDR3, is GAGVSQSPSNKVTEKGKDVELRCDPISGHTALYWYRQSLGQGLEFLIYFQGNSAPDKSGLPSDRFSAERTGGSVSTLTIQRTQQEDSAVYLCASSSRTSGGRGEQFFGPGTRLTVL.

This clonotype was counted between two and nine times. The gene calls are TRBV27 and TRBJ2-1; D remains ambiguous. CDR1 is MNHEY and CDR2 is SMNVEV in the germline V gene (reference sequence). The CDR3 consists of 14 residues. V was shortened by 2 bases and J by 5 bases, with 10 bases between the two germline ends. The CDR3 protein is CASSLAFANNEQFF. CDR3 DNA: TGTGCCAGCAGTTTAGCTTTTGCGAACAATGAGCAGTTCTTC.

This clonotype was recorded many times. The chain recombines TRBV29-1 with TRBJ2-7; D gene ambiguous. Trimming pared 7 bases from V and 0 bases from J, leaving 7 bases between. There are 11 residues in the CDR3. The V gene's germline CDR1 is SQVTM and CDR2 ANQGSEA. The CDR3 DNA is TGCAGCGGTCTACACTCCTACGAGCAGTACTTC. This gives the protein CSGLHSYEQYF.

This clonotype appeared a few times. The chain recombines TRBV7-8 with TRBJ2-5; 7 bases match TRBD1. CDR1 SGHVS and CDR2 FQNEAQ come from the germline V gene. CDR3 length: 17 amino acids. V lost 3 bases, J lost 2 bases, and 12 bases stayed unmatched. The CDR3 DNA reads as TGTGCCAGCAGCTTGGGTCGTGGAAGGGACAGACAAGAGACCCAGTACTTC. Translated: CASSLGRGRDRQETQYF.

This clonotype was picked up a small number of times. The gene calls are TRBV27 and TRBJ1-1, with a possible D match to TRBD1 (6 bases). The CDR3 sequence is 14 residues long. CDR1 MNHEY and CDR2 SMNVEV come from the germline V gene (reference sequence). The V and J ends lost 0 bases and 6 bases respectively, with 11 bases between them. The chain's CDR3 is CASSLSGGFAEAFF. In nucleotides, the CDR3 is TGTGCCAGCAGTTTATCAGGGGGTTTCGCTGAAGCTTTCTTT.

A few counts support this clonotype. The DNA of the CDR3 is TGTGCCAGCAGCGTAGCTGGCGGGGGGGCTCGGGAGACCCAGTACTTC. Its translation is CASSVAGGGARETQYF. The chain couples TRBV9 to TRBJ2-5, with 9 bases lining up with TRBD2. The CDR3 extends over 16 amino acids. The V gene's germline CDR1 is SGDLS and CDR2 YYNGEE. V lost 0 bases, J lost 5 bases, and 8 bases stayed unmatched.

The V call is TRBV7-2, the J call TRBJ1-4; D remains ambiguous. This CDR3 has 16 residues. The germline V gene has CDR1 SGHTA and CDR2 FQGNSA. V was clipped by 2 bases and J by 7 bases, with 17 bases between them. Here the CDR3 reads CASSLLPGGPGEKLFF. The CDR3 DNA is TGTGCCAGCAGCTTACTCCCAGGAGGGCCGGGTGAAAAACTGTTTTTT.

CDR3 in DNA: TGCAGTGCTAGTTTCAGGGCCAACACTGAAGCTTTCTTT. Translating gives CSASFRANTEAFF. The gene calls are TRBV20-1 and TRBJ1-1; D is perhaps TRBD1 (5 bases). The CDR3 extends over 13 amino acids. Germline V gene lookup returns CDR1 DFQATT and CDR2 SNEGSKA (reference sequence). V was cut by 3 bases and J by 2 bases, with 10 bases left in between.

A word on this clonotype: This could be a read error, since a much larger clone is one nucleotide away. This rearrangement joins TRBV20-1 to TRBJ2-5, with D perhaps matching TRBD2 (6 bases). Germline lookup yields CDR1 DFQATT and CDR2 SNEGSKA (reference sequence). Trimming took 5 bases from V and 11 from J, leaving 18 bases between them. This CDR3 spans 12 amino acids. CDR3 residues: CSADTSPNEQYF. The CDR3 DNA follows: TGCAGTGCTGATACTAGCCCCAATGAGCAGTACTTC.

This clonotype was seen only a few times. The chain links TRBV20-1 to TRBJ2-7; no definite D call. Between the trimmed V and J ends, which lost 0 bases and 1 base, there was a span of 10 bases. From germline, CDR1 is DFQATT and CDR2 SNEGSKA (reference sequence). The CDR3 runs to 14 residues. CDR3 loop: CSAREPPQSYEQYF. The CDR3 DNA is TGCAGTGCTAGAGAGCCCCCACAGTCCTACGAGCAGTACTTC.

The chain recombines TRBV5-1 with TRBJ2-7; TRBD2 aligns across 7 bases. Germline-derived CDR1 and CDR2 are SGHRS and YFSETQ. J gave up 5 bases and V 0 bases, and 5 bases lay outside the gene matches. CDR3 length: 14 residues. CDR3 sequence reads: CASSLAAGNDEQYF. In DNA form, the CDR3 reads TGCGCCAGCAGCTTGGCAGCGGGGAACGACGAGCAGTACTTC.

This rearrangement joins TRBV15 to TRBJ2-7, with TRBD1 matching over 9 bases. The end of the DNA is better explained by TRBJ2-5, so the J call may be wrong. The CDR3 length is 16 residues. In germline, CDR1 is LNHNV, CDR2 YYDKDF (reference sequence). The CDR3 here is CATSREPGQGWETQYF. CDR3 bases: TGTGCCACCAGCAGAGAACCGGGACAGGGCTGGGAGACCCAGTACTTC.

The chain recombines TRBV28 with TRBJ1-2, with a weak D call TRBD1 (5 bases). V was pared by 4 bases and J by 4 bases, with 13 bases between. The CDR3 sequence is 14 residues long. CDR1 is MDHEN and CDR2 is SYDVKM in the germline V gene. CDR3 in DNA: TGTGCCAGCAGTTACCCCGGGACCAGCTATGGCTACACCTTC. It translates to CASSYPGTSYGYTF.

The chain uses TRBV20-1 and TRBJ1-1, with D possibly TRBD1 on 5 matching bases. The germline gives CDR1 DFQATT, CDR2 SNEGSKA (reference sequence). V was pared by 5 bases and J by 7 bases, with 20 bases between. The CDR3 consists of 14 residues. In DNA form, the CDR3 reads TGCAGTGCTTGGGACCAGATAAGGGCTGGTGAAGCTTTCTTT. Encoded protein: CSAWDQIRAGEAFF.

This clonotype showed up just a few times. This sequence joins TRBV5-1 and TRBJ2-1, with TRBD1 matching 7 bases. The CDR3 contains 16 residues. Germline trimming cut 1 base from V and 2 bases from J; bases unmatched to any gene: 6. Germline lookup yields CDR1 SGHRS and CDR2 YFSETQ. CDR3 amino acids: CASSLPTGTAYNEQFF. DNA for the CDR3: TGCGCCAGCAGCTTGCCCACCGGGACAGCCTACAATGAGCAGTTCTTC.

This clonotype was observed a few times. The chain recombines TRBV27 with TRBJ1-1, with unresolved D. The CDR3 extends over 14 amino acids. Between the trimmed V and J ends, which lost 0 bases and 1 base, there was a span of 6 bases. Per the germline V gene, CDR1 is MNHEY and CDR2 is SMNVEV (reference sequence). CDR3 DNA: TGTGCCAGCAGTTTATCAGTGCGGAACACTGAAGCTTTCTTT. Translation gives CASSLSVRNTEAFF.

Ten or more counts support this clonotype. The J gene is TRBJ2-7, the V gene TRBV7-2; D unclear. The CDR3 spans 14 residues. Germline V lookup: CDR1 SGHTA, CDR2 FQGNSA. Deletions cut 5 bases from V and 2 bases from J, with 13 bases between. CDR3 region: CASSLTWQTYEQYF. The DNA for the CDR3 is TGTGCCAGCAGCCTGACATGGCAGACCTACGAGCAGTACTTC.

This chain uses TRBV12-3 or TRBV12-4 with TRBJ2-1; weak D call: TRBD1 (6 bases). Trimming pared 6 bases from V and 4 bases from J, leaving 13 bases between. This CDR3 is built from 14 residues. In nucleotides, the CDR3 is TGTGCCAGCAGAACAGGGCAAAGTTACAATGAGCAGTTCTTC. Translation: CASRTGQSYNEQFF.